A single sample is the source of the 13 T cell receptor beta chains below, sequenced in a study of T-cell reconstitution after alpha-beta-depleted transplantation in children. Unique molecular identifiers tagged the TCRbeta library. A single record per CDR3 protein comes from TCRdb applying MiXCR to the PCR reads. The sample has 440,000 or so distinct CDR3 sequences; about 40% are singletons. The starting material was PBMCs, obtained before TCRalphabeta/CD19-depleted stem cell transplant. Receptors originate from a girl aged 2 to 10 with aplastic anemia, due to receive a stem cell transplant.

V usage is TRBV11-3 and J usage is TRBJ2-1; a possible D gene is TRBD1 (5 bases). CDR3 length: 16 amino acids. Germline V CDR1 and CDR2: SGHNT, YENEEA. V was clipped by 0 bases and J by 7 bases, with 16 bases between them. The CDR3, as DNA: TGTGCCAGCAGCTTAGATGGGGCGAGAACGGAGAATGAGCAGTTCTTC. As protein: CASSLDGARTENEQFF. The variable domain in full, completed from reference TRBV11-3 and TRBJ2-1, reads EAGVVQSPRYKIIEKKQPVAFWCNPISGHNTLYWYLQNLGQGPELLIRYENEEAVDDSQLPKDRFSAERLKGVDSTLKIQPAELGDSAVYLCASSLDGARTENEQFFGPGTRLTVL.

The J gene is TRBJ2-1, the V gene TRBV7-9; no definite D call. The ends were cut back, 3 bases at V and 9 bases at J, with 9 bases in the middle. Germline V gene lookup returns CDR1 SEHNR and CDR2 FQNEAQ (reference sequence). The CDR3 has 12 residues. The CDR3 here is CASSFGEVEQFF. The CDR3 nucleotides read TGTGCCAGCAGCTTCGGCGAAGTTGAGCAGTTCTTC.

This clonotype was seen a single time. CDR3 residues: CASCNGLAAYEQFF. Written as DNA, the CDR3 is TGTGCCAGCTGTAATGGACTAGCGGCCTATGAGCAGTTCTTC. The chain carries TRBV12-3 or TRBV12-4 and TRBJ2-1; 10 positions match TRBD2. The CDR3 extends over 14 amino acids. Trimming took 8 bases from V and 8 from J; bases not matched to a gene: 9.

The chain couples TRBV12-3 or TRBV12-4 to TRBJ2-1; D tentatively fits TRBD1 or TRBD2 (5 bases each). Trimming shortened V by 2 bases and J by 7 bases, and 15 bases separated the two germline ends. The CDR3 contains 15 residues. The CDR3: CASSLQSGRGNEQFF. CDR3 in DNA: TGTGCCAGCAGTTTACAATCAGGGAGAGGGAATGAGCAGTTCTTC.

This clonotype was observed a handful of times. The CDR3 coding sequence is TGTGCCAGCAGTTACTCTCGCGGGAGGGCAGGGGATACGCAGTATTTT. Encoded protein: CASSYSRGRAGDTQYF. The chain employs TRBV6-5 and TRBJ2-3; TRBD2 matches 9 bases. The germline V gene encodes CDR1 MNHEY and CDR2 SVGAGI. CDR3 length: 16 amino acids. Trimming cost V 0 bases and J 6 bases; bases outside gene matches: 7.

This clonotype was observed a handful of times. V and J are TRBV5-1 and TRBJ2-3, with D uncertain. Germline V gene lookup returns CDR1 SGHRS and CDR2 YFSETQ. V dropped 0 bases and J dropped 8 bases, with 10 bases sitting between them. CDR3 size: 13 residues. The CDR3 region is CASSLDRSVTQYF. In nucleotides, the CDR3 is TGCGCCAGCAGCTTGGATCGGTCTGTTACGCAGTATTTT.

This clonotype was seen only once. The chain employs TRBV10-3 and TRBJ2-3; 9 bases map to TRBD2. J gave up 5 bases and V 5 bases, and 8 bases lay outside the gene matches. Germline V gene lookup returns CDR1 ENHRY and CDR2 SYGVKD. The CDR3 is 15 residues long. CDR3 protein: CAISSSGNMGDTQYF. CDR3 DNA sequence: TGTGCCATCAGTTCTAGCGGGAATATGGGAGATACGCAGTATTTT.

This clonotype showed up many times. The chain uses TRBV7-2 and TRBJ2-5, with D possibly being TRBD2 (6 bases). The length of the CDR3 is 14 residues. CDR1 is SGHTA and CDR2 is FQGNSA in the germline V gene. Trimming pared 6 bases from V and 5 bases from J, leaving 16 bases between. The CDR3 protein is CASSLGLRAETQYF. The CDR3 DNA is TGTGCCAGCAGTTTGGGACTCCGGGCGGAGACCCAGTACTTC. Looking up the rest from reference TRBV7-2 and TRBJ2-5 gives the full variable domain: GAGVSQSPSNKVTEKGKDVELRCDPISGHTALYWYRQSLGQGLEFLIYFQGNSAPDKSGLPSDRFSAERTGGSVSTLTIQRTQQEDSAVYLCASSLGLRAETQYFGPGTRLLVL.

This clonotype was seen a handful of times. The CDR3 nucleotides read TGTGCCAGCAGCGTATCTGGGACACCGGCGACCTACGAGCAGTACTTC. Translating gives CASSVSGTPATYEQYF. The chain is built from TRBV9 and TRBJ2-7; possible D gene TRBD1, 6 bases. The germline V and J ends were trimmed by 1 base and 2 bases, with 16 bases remaining between them. Germline V gives CDR1 SGDLS, CDR2 YYNGEE. CDR3 length: 16 residues.

The J gene is TRBJ2-1, the V gene TRBV20-1, with 9 bases aligning to TRBD2. The CDR3 is made up of 18 amino acids. CDR1 DFQATT and CDR2 SNEGSKA come from the germline V gene (reference sequence). Trimming at V came to 1 base and at J to 0 bases, leaving 10 bases not matched to a gene. For the CDR3, the DNA is TGCAGTGCTAGAGCTCGGCGGATAGCGGGAGCCTCCTACAATGAGCAGTTCTTC. As protein: CSARARRIAGASYNEQFF.

The chain carries TRBV6-1 and TRBJ2-3, with a possible D match to TRBD2 (5 bases). Trimming removed 10 bases at V and 0 bases at J, with 11 bases between. Germline-derived CDR1 and CDR2 are MNHNS and SASEGT. The CDR3 extends over 13 amino acids. The CDR3 DNA follows: TGTGCCACCCGGACGGGAAGCACAGATACGCAGTATTTT. This sequence encodes CATRTGSTDTQYF.

The chain has TRBV18 and TRBJ2-6; TRBD1 aligns across 11 bases. Per germline, CDR1 KGHSH and CDR2 LQKENI. This CDR3 has 18 residues. V trimming: 1 base; J trimming: 2 bases; junction bases outside the gene matches: 4. CDR3 in amino acids: CASSPRTGGSTGANVLTF. The CDR3 coding sequence is TGTGCCAGCTCACCACGGACAGGGGGCTCTACTGGGGCCAACGTCCTGACTTTC.

This clonotype was detected only a few times. CDR3 sequence: CASSLRTSGSVGTDTQYF. The CDR3, as DNA: TGTGCCAGCAGCTTACGGACTAGCGGGAGTGTCGGGACAGATACGCAGTATTTT. The chain combines TRBV13 with TRBJ2-3, with TRBD2 matching 13 bases. CDR1 and CDR2 (germline): PRHDT, FYEKMQ (reference sequence). V was pared by 2 bases and J by 3 bases, with 8 bases of the junction left unmatched. CDR3 length: 18 residues.